This entry lists 31 T cell receptor beta chains sequenced from one sample in a study of cytomegalovirus exposure and HLA in healthy donors. The PCR used 60 Vbeta and 13 Jbeta primers. Produced via immunoSEQ multiplex PCR; TCRdb's table is partial and in-frame only. The sample lists about 140,000 clones, more than 60% seen once, with less than 2% in the top ten. Sequencing was performed on PBMCs. The receptors shown here come from a male donor in good health and CMV-seronegative.

This clone was counted a few times. CDR3 sequence (DNA): TGTGCCAGCACCCTGACAGGGAGCTCCTACGAGCAGTACTTC. This codes for CASTLTGSSYEQYF. The rearrangement joins TRBV28 to TRBJ2-7, with 7 positions matching TRBD1. With V trimmed by 7 bases and J by 0 bases, 6 bases remained unmatched. The germline CDR1 and CDR2 sequences are MDHEN and SYDVKM. The CDR3 covers 14 residues.

V usage is TRBV7-6 and J usage is TRBJ2-1, with 10 bases matching TRBD1. From germline, CDR1 is SGHVS and CDR2 FNYEAQ. The CDR3 extends over 15 amino acids. V was pared by 4 bases and J by 5 bases, with 5 bases of the junction left unmatched. The CDR3 loop is CASSSMTGGHNEQFF. The CDR3 region has the DNA TGTGCCAGCAGCTCGATGACAGGGGGCCACAATGAGCAGTTCTTC. The full variable domain, completed using reference TRBV7-6 and TRBJ2-1, is GAGVSQSPRYKVTKRGQDVALRCDPISGHVSLYWYRQALGQGPEFLTYFNYEAQQDKSGLPNDRFSAERPEGSISTLTIQRTEQRDSAMYRCASSSMTGGHNEQFFGPGTRLTVL.

V usage is TRBV7-3 and J usage is TRBJ2-3; tentatively, D is TRBD2 (6 bases). CDR3 length: 15 residues. V was pared by 4 bases and J by 1 base, with 12 bases between. CDR1 and CDR2 from the germline V gene are SGHTA and FQGTGA. The DNA of the CDR3 is TGTGCCAGCAGCTCCCAGGGACTCGGCACAGATACGCAGTATTTT. Translating gives CASSSQGLGTDTQYF.

This clone has a handful of counts. This chain uses TRBV19 with TRBJ2-5; no clear D gene. Germline-derived CDR1 and CDR2 are LNHDA and SQIVND (reference sequence). V lost 2 bases and J 5 bases, leaving 9 bases between the germline ends. CDR3 length: 13 amino acids. The CDR3 loop is CASSISPIETQYF. In nucleotides, the CDR3 is TGTGCCAGTAGTATAAGCCCGATTGAGACCCAGTACTTC.

The chain recombines TRBV19 with TRBJ2-7; a possible D gene is TRBD1 (6 bases). Per the germline V gene, CDR1 is LNHDA and CDR2 is SQIVND (reference sequence). The CDR3 sequence is 13 residues long. V was cut by 4 bases and J by 3 bases, with 10 bases left in between. In DNA form, the CDR3 reads TGTGCCAGTAGTACGACAGGAGTCTACGAGCAGTACTTC. Amino acids: CASSTTGVYEQYF.

The chain combines TRBV18 with TRBJ1-6, with 7 bases that match TRBD1. The CDR3 length is 15 residues. The junction had 7 bases not matched to a gene; V was cut back by 4 bases and J by 7 bases. The germline V gene encodes CDR1 KGHSH and CDR2 LQKENI. CDR3 protein: CASSRDRALNSPLHF. The CDR3 nucleotides are TGTGCCAGCTCACGAGACAGGGCGCTGAATTCACCCCTCCACTTT.

V gene TRBV28 combines with J gene TRBJ2-2; the match to TRBD2 covers 8 bases. The CDR3 has 14 amino acids. Trimming removed 5 bases from V and 3 bases from J; junction bases left unmatched: 2. Germline CDR1 and CDR2: MDHEN and SYDVKM. CDR3 amino acids: CASSRAGDTGELFF. In DNA form, the CDR3 reads TGTGCCAGCAGTCGAGCGGGGGACACCGGGGAGCTGTTTTTT. Full variable domain (missing parts from reference TRBV28 and TRBJ2-2): DVKVTQSSRYLVKRTGEKVFLECVQDMDHENMFWYRQDPGLGLRLIYFSYDVKMKEKGDIPEGYSVSREKKERFSLILESASTNQTSMYLCASSRAGDTGELFFGEGSRLTVL.

This chain joins TRBV7-2 and TRBJ1-1; 7 nucleotides align to TRBD1. Germline CDR1 is SGHTA and CDR2 is FQGNSA. The CDR3 is 16 residues long. V lost 5 bases, J lost 0 bases, and 9 bases stayed unmatched. The CDR3 bases are TGTGCCAGCAGCACGCGAAAGACAGGGATGAACACTGAAGCTTTCTTT. Its protein is CASSTRKTGMNTEAFF.

The chain links TRBV6-5 to TRBJ2-7; 11 positions agree with TRBD2. V was clipped by 6 bases and J by 3 bases; unmatched bases: 1. The germline V gene has CDR1 MNHEY and CDR2 SVGAGI. This CDR3 has 13 residues. The CDR3 protein is CASSGTSGYEQYF. CDR3 coding DNA: TGTGCCAGCAGCGGGACTAGCGGCTACGAGCAGTACTTC.

This clone was detected only a few times. The rearrangement joins TRBV5-6 to TRBJ2-3; weak D call: TRBD2 (6 bases). The CDR3 is 17 amino acids. The germline V gene has CDR1 SGHDT and CDR2 YYEEEE. The germline V and J ends were trimmed by 5 bases and 0 bases, with 19 bases remaining between them. Here the CDR3 reads CASSRGMGGGSTDTQYF. The CDR3 bases are TGTGCCAGCAGTAGAGGGATGGGAGGCGGGAGCACAGATACGCAGTATTTT.

V usage is TRBV15 and J usage is TRBJ1-5; 8 bases line up with TRBD1. This CDR3 is 15 amino acids long. From germline, CDR1 is LNHNV and CDR2 YYDKDF (reference sequence). V gave up 0 bases and J gave up 5 bases; unmatched junction bases: 3. The CDR3 DNA is TGTGCCACCAGCAGAGATCGGGGACAGGATCAGCCCCAGCATTTT. Its translation: CATSRDRGQDQPQHF.

This clone was detected a few times. This sequence joins TRBV30 and TRBJ2-4; the match to TRBD1 covers 9 bases. J gave up 6 bases and V 0 bases, and 0 bases lay outside the gene matches. The CDR3 consists of 13 residues. Germline CDR1 GTSNPN, CDR2 SVGIG (reference sequence). CDR3: CAWSVQGANIQYF. The CDR3 bases are TGTGCCTGGAGTGTACAGGGGGCAAACATTCAGTACTTC.

CDR3 amino acids: CASSDRAASGYTF. CDR3 in DNA: TGTGCCAGCTCGGACAGGGCGGCGAGTGGCTACACCTTC. V and J are TRBV25-1 and TRBJ1-2, with 8 nucleotides matching TRBD1. Germline CDR1 and CDR2: MGHDK and SYGVNS. V lost 8 bases and J lost 7; bases outside the gene matches: 9. The CDR3 is made up of 13 amino acids.

The chain joins TRBV6-1 to TRBJ1-4; D is undetermined. Germline CDR1 reads MNHNS; CDR2 reads SASEGT. V was cut by 3 bases and J by 7 bases, with 9 bases left in between. The CDR3 has 13 residues. The CDR3 sequence is CASSERFGEKLFF. The CDR3 DNA follows: TGTGCCAGCAGTGAGAGGTTCGGTGAAAAACTGTTTTTT.

The V call is TRBV19, the J call TRBJ2-2; 7 bases match TRBD1. The CDR3 length is 15 residues. The germline CDR1 and CDR2 sequences are LNHDA and SQIVND (reference sequence). The V segment lost 6 bases and the J segment 1 base; nucleotides outside the gene matches: 5. The CDR3 reads CASSIRDRNTGELFF. CDR3 DNA sequence: TGTGCCAGTAGCATTCGGGACAGGAACACCGGGGAGCTGTTTTTT.

This clone showed up just once. V usage is TRBV6-6 and J usage is TRBJ2-5; 12 nucleotides line up with TRBD1. J was trimmed by 2 bases and V by 6 bases; bases with no gene match: 7. Germline V gene sequence: CDR1 MNHNY, CDR2 SVGAGI (reference sequence). The CDR3 has 16 residues. CDR3 amino acids: CASRTGTGGRQETQYF. DNA for the CDR3: TGTGCCAGCAGAACCGGGACAGGGGGCAGGCAAGAGACCCAGTACTTC.

This clone was seen only a few times. Other nucleotide sequences from this sample produce the same CDR3. V usage is TRBV4-3 and J usage is TRBJ2-2, with TRBD1 as a possible D gene (5 bases). With 0 bases removed from V and 2 bases from J, the gap between germline ends came to 10 bases. The germline gives CDR1 LGHNA, CDR2 YSLEER. The CDR3 spans 16 residues. CDR3 DNA sequence: TGCGCCAGCAGCCAAGAGGCTGGGGCAAACACCGGGGAGCTGTTTTTT. It translates to CASSQEAGANTGELFF.

Points on this clone: The same CDR3 arises from other DNA sequences in this sample as well. The chain employs TRBV6-1 and TRBJ1-5, with D possibly matching TRBD1 (5 bases). Germline CDR1 and CDR2: MNHNS and SASEGT. With 5 bases removed from V and 7 bases from J, the gap between germline ends came to 12 bases. This CDR3 has 13 amino acids. CDR3 nucleotides: TGTGCCAGCAGTACCAGGGAGGGACAGCCCCAGCATTTT. Encoded protein: CASSTREGQPQHF.

This clone was recorded a few times. The chain links TRBV7-2 to TRBJ1-1; no reliable D call. Germline V gene sequence: CDR1 SGHTA, CDR2 FQGNSA. CDR3 size: 13 residues. Trimming removed 1 base at V and 3 bases at J, with 6 bases between. CDR3 sequence (DNA): TGTGCCAGCAGCTTAGGAGAGCACACTGAAGCTTTCTTT. Residues: CASSLGEHTEAFF.

This rearrangement joins TRBV27 to TRBJ1-1; the D gene is possibly TRBD1 (6 bases). V lost 5 bases and J 3 bases, leaving 22 bases between the germline ends. The CDR3 length is 17 residues. The germline V gene encodes CDR1 MNHEY and CDR2 SMNVEV (reference sequence). CDR3 loop: CASSLLSGGLGDTEAFF. In DNA form, the CDR3 reads TGTGCCAGCAGTCTTTTAAGTGGGGGCTTGGGTGACACTGAAGCTTTCTTT.

The V and J genes are TRBV7-9 and TRBJ2-5; 10 bases map to TRBD1. The CDR3 covers 16 residues. Germline assignment: CDR1 SEHNR and CDR2 FQNEAQ (reference sequence). After removal of 1 base from V and 2 bases from J, the junction contained 4 bases not matched to a gene. The CDR3 sequence: CASSLGDRGPQETQYF. CDR3 DNA sequence: TGTGCCAGCAGCTTAGGGGACAGGGGTCCACAAGAGACCCAGTACTTC.

This rearrangement joins TRBV6-5 to TRBJ1-6; D is perhaps TRBD1 (5 bases). This CDR3 is 14 amino acids long. Trimming pared 4 bases from V and 7 bases from J, leaving 11 bases between. Looked up from germline, CDR1 is MNHEY and CDR2 is SVGAGI. The CDR3 is CASSFGQLNSPLHF. CDR3 bases: TGTGCCAGCAGTTTCGGACAACTGAATTCACCCCTCCACTTT.

This chain links TRBV28 with TRBJ2-7, with a possible D match to TRBD1 (5 bases). The CDR3 spans 12 residues. V gave up 6 bases and J gave up 3 bases, with 9 bases separating them. CDR1 MDHEN and CDR2 SYDVKM come from the germline V gene. CDR3 sequence: CASSQTVYEQYF. CDR3 in DNA: TGTGCCAGCAGCCAGACAGTCTACGAGCAGTACTTC. Drawing the rest from reference TRBV28 and TRBJ2-7, the complete variable domain is DVKVTQSSRYLVKRTGEKVFLECVQDMDHENMFWYRQDPGLGLRLIYFSYDVKMKEKGDIPEGYSVSREKKERFSLILESASTNQTSMYLCASSQTVYEQYFGPGTRLTVT.

This clone was recorded a few times. The V call is TRBV6-1, the J call TRBJ1-1; TRBD1 matches at 11 bases. J was trimmed by 1 base and V by 3 bases; bases with no gene match: 4. The CDR3 is made up of 16 amino acids. Germline V lookup: CDR1 MNHNS, CDR2 SASEGT. The DNA of the CDR3 is TGTGCCAGCAGTGAGGACAGGGGGCGGAGGAACACTGAAGCTTTCTTT. As protein: CASSEDRGRRNTEAFF.

The rearrangement uses TRBV11-2 and TRBJ2-7; TRBD1 matches 10 bases. Germline-derived CDR1 and CDR2 are SGHAT and FQNNGV. The CDR3 is 15 amino acids. With 6 bases clipped from V and 4 bases from J, the junction kept 9 bases outside the gene matches. CDR3 nucleotides: TGTGCCAGCAGTCGACGACAGGGGGCGCAGTACGAGCAGTACTTC. This codes for CASSRRQGAQYEQYF.

The chain recombines TRBV12-5 with TRBJ2-7; tentatively, D is TRBD1 (5 bases). The CDR3 extends over 14 amino acids. Germline assignment: CDR1 LGHNT and CDR2 FRNRAP. Trimming pared 3 bases from V and 4 bases from J, leaving 13 bases between. CDR3 in DNA: TGTGCTAGTGGTTTTGGTACAGGACCGTACGAGCAGTACTTC. Translation gives CASGFGTGPYEQYF.

This clone was seen only once. The chain is built from TRBV19 and TRBJ2-7; perhaps TRBD1 as D (5 bases). The germline CDR1 and CDR2 sequences are LNHDA and SQIVND (reference sequence). The V end lost 4 bases, the J end lost 5 bases, and 15 bases lay between the germline ends. The CDR3 totals 14 residues. CDR3 amino acids: CASSRTPGWDEQYF. CDR3 DNA: TGTGCCAGTAGTAGGACACCCGGTTGGGACGAGCAGTACTTC.

This chain links TRBV7-3 with TRBJ1-6; D is uncertain. Germline values: CDR1 SGHTA, CDR2 FQGTGA. Trimming stripped 1 base from V and 10 bases from J, with 8 bases between. The CDR3 sequence is 13 residues long. CDR3: CASSLNSRSPLHF. The CDR3 DNA follows: TGTGCCAGCAGCTTAAACAGCCGGTCACCCCTCCACTTT.

In this sample, this clone turned up a few times. The gene calls are TRBV2 and TRBJ1-2, with D maybe TRBD1 (6 bases). The ends were cut back, 5 bases at V and 2 bases at J, with 15 bases in the middle. The CDR3 runs to 15 residues. The germline gives CDR1 SNHLY, CDR2 FYNNEI. The CDR3: CASSLQTGFNYGYTF. The CDR3 bases are TGTGCCAGCAGTCTACAAACAGGGTTCAACTATGGCTACACCTTC.

The J gene is TRBJ1-2, the V gene TRBV10-3, with D perhaps matching TRBD1 (5 bases). This CDR3 region has 15 residues. Looked up from germline, CDR1 is ENHRY and CDR2 is SYGVKD. The V end lost 0 bases, the J end lost 7 bases, and 15 bases lay between the germline ends. The DNA for the CDR3 is TGTGCCATCAGTGAGTCCAGGGAAGGGAATGCTGGCTACACCTTC. Protein product: CAISESREGNAGYTF.

V is TRBV5-1 and J is TRBJ2-7; TRBD1 matches 7 bases. CDR3 length: 13 amino acids. The ends lost 4 bases at V and 5 bases at J; junction bases unmatched: 6. The germline V gene encodes CDR1 SGHRS and CDR2 YFSETQ. CDR3 residues: CASSEQGIDEQYF. CDR3 in DNA: TGCGCCAGCAGCGAACAGGGGATAGACGAGCAGTACTTC.